This T cell receptor (beta chain) was sequenced in a study of cytomegalovirus exposure and HLA in healthy donors. With 60 Vbeta and 13 Jbeta primers, the PCR was carried out. Clones were read by immunoSEQ multiplex PCR, and TCRdb kept only the in-frame ones, dropping some. The sample has 70,000 to 95,000 clones, 70% to 90% seen once. The germline gives CDR1 SGHRS, CDR2 YFSETQ. This CDR3 contains 15 residues. With 0 bases clipped from V and 8 bases from J, the junction kept 7 bases outside the gene matches. This chain uses TRBV5-1 with TRBJ2-1; 8 positions match TRBD2. The specimen was PBMCs. The sequence was collected from a man aged 18-30 years in good health and CMV-seronegative. The CDR3 DNA is TGCGCCAGCAGCTTGGCCGGCGGGGGGACTGATGAGCAGTTCTTC. Protein product: CASSLAGGGTDEQFF.